What follows are 8 T cell receptor beta chains derived from one specimen sequenced in a study of HIV-infected children after antiretroviral therapy interruption. Noted treatment: PENTA 11 planned treatment interruption arm or continuous ART arm. Unique molecular identifiers were included in an RNA-based 3' RACE TCR library. TCRdb passed the 3' RACE reads through MiXCR, listing each CDR3 protein once. The sample holds roughly 16,000 distinct CDR3 sequences, under 4% seen once. Material: CD45RO+ CD8+ T cells from PBMCs, pooled from several time points, obtained from a donor given antiretroviral therapy, either interrupted or continuous. The subset: memory CD8+ CD45RO+ CD45RA- T cells. The origin of the receptors is a pool of human donors with HIV.

To note about this clonotype: Just one base apart from a much larger clone, this may be a read error. No conserved phenylalanine or tryptophan ends this CDR3, so it is likely a read error. The chain recombines TRBV12-3 or TRBV12-4 with TRBJ2-7; tentatively, D is TRBD1 or TRBD2 (5 bases each). The CDR3 spans 13 residues. V gave up 8 bases and J gave up 4 bases, with 15 bases separating them. CDR3: CASQIGAEYEQYY. CDR3 bases: TGTGCCAGCCAAATCGGGGCAGAATACGAGCAGTACTAC.

The chain links TRBV6-5 to TRBJ1-1; the D gene is possibly TRBD1 (5 bases). This CDR3 region has 15 residues. From germline, CDR1 is MNHEY and CDR2 SVGAGI. V was cut by 2 bases and J by 4 bases, with 14 bases left in between. This chain's CDR3 is CASSYTVGGSTEAFF. The CDR3 nucleotides read TGTGCCAGCAGTTACACTGTGGGGGGAAGCACTGAAGCTTTCTTT.

This clonotype was seen repeatedly, ten times or more. The V and J genes are TRBV7-7 and TRBJ2-2; D remains ambiguous. Deletions cut 3 bases from V and 3 bases from J, with 8 bases between. CDR3 length: 14 residues. CDR1 is SSHAT, CDR2 FNYEAQ, per germline (reference sequence). The chain's CDR3 is CASSFLADTGELFF. CDR3 DNA sequence: TGTGCCAGCAGCTTCCTCGCGGACACCGGGGAGCTGTTTTTT.

The sample holds many counts of this clonotype. The chain has TRBV4-1 and TRBJ2-5; D perhaps matches TRBD1 (5 bases). This CDR3 region has 14 residues. CDR1 is MGHRA, CDR2 YSYEKL, per germline. Trimming cost V 1 base and J 5 bases, with 11 bases left between them. The CDR3 DNA reads as TGCGCCAGCAGCCAAGGACAGAACGCCGAGACCCAGTACTTC. It specifies CASSQGQNAETQYF.

This sequence joins TRBV9 and TRBJ1-5; D gene uncertain. Per germline, CDR1 SGDLS and CDR2 YYNGEE. V was shortened by 0 bases and J by 4 bases, with 5 bases between the two germline ends. The CDR3 sequence is 13 residues long. In DNA, the CDR3 is TGTGCCAGCAGCGTAGACATAAATCAGCCCCAGCATTTT. It encodes CASSVDINQPQHF.

The chain combines TRBV5-8 with TRBJ1-4; D is unresolved. In germline, CDR1 is SGHTS, CDR2 YDEGEE. There are 15 residues in the CDR3. V lost 3 bases to trimming and J lost 5 bases, with 14 bases between them. The CDR3 DNA reads TGTGCCAGCAGCTCCCCGCTCTCAGGCAATGAAAAACTGTTTTTT. The encoded protein is CASSSPLSGNEKLFF.

The chain couples TRBV20-1 to TRBJ2-7; 8 positions agree with TRBD1. There are 16 residues in the CDR3. V was pared by 0 bases and J by 0 bases, with 7 bases of the junction left unmatched. From germline, CDR1 is DFQATT and CDR2 SNEGSKA (reference sequence). The DNA of the CDR3 is TGCAGTGCTAGAGAGCTAGGGACAGGCGACTCCTACGAGCAGTACTTC. It specifies CSARELGTGDSYEQYF.

This clonotype was seen repeatedly, ten times or more. The V call is TRBV3-1, the J call TRBJ1-2; 7 nucleotides match TRBD1. This CDR3 has 13 amino acids. The trim removed 3 bases at V and 6 bases at J, leaving 4 bases unmatched. In germline, CDR1 is LGHDT, CDR2 YNNKEL (reference sequence). The CDR3 loop is CASSHPTGHGYTF. In DNA, the CDR3 is TGTGCCAGCAGCCACCCGACAGGGCATGGCTACACCTTC.